The present entry profiles one TCR beta chain with its context. The data were obtained in a study of a mutant IDH1 vaccine in newly diagnosed glioma. Study-wide background: Radiotherapy, temozolomide, or both had been given previously, and both were given to most.

The length of the CDR3 is 14 residues. The ends lost 8 bases at V and 2 bases at J; junction bases unmatched: 6. The germline V gene encodes CDR1 LNHDA and CDR2 SQIVND (reference sequence). Noted time point: baseline, week 1 (first vaccination visit). Treatment indicated: pre-vaccination baseline after standard-of-care therapy. Sequenced by immunoSEQ multiplex PCR; TCRdb stores in-frame clones only, minus some. The table includes tens of thousands of clones, more than 65% detected once. The TCR sequence derives from a man over 45 with glioma. The chain has TRBV19 and TRBJ1-5; 7 bases line up with TRBD1. The sequencing here drew on PBMCs, taken from a glioma patient treated with radiotherapy, temozolomide or both. CDR3 coding DNA: TGTGCCAGTGCCGCCGGACAGGGCAATCAGCCCCAGCATTTT. Translated: CASAAGQGNQPQHF.